A selection of T cell receptor beta chains follows, all from one sample in a study of T cells in Graves' hyperthyroidism and ophthalmopathy. TCRdb recomputed calls from the multiplex PCR reads with MiXCR, one row per CDR3 protein. The repertoire holds about 640,000 distinct CDR3 sequences, with just under 45% as singletons. The specimen was peripheral blood or thyroid tissue (not recorded which). The source is an adult man with Graves' disease, either hyperthyroidism or ophthalmopathy (not recorded which). CDR3s include the opening cysteine and the closing phenylalanine or tryptophan. Each record gives: V gene, clone size, D gene, J gene, CDR3 protein, CDR3 DNA. A D gene is named only where the DNA matches it firmly. The listing skips clone size in some rows; elsewhere it reads once, few, many or a size class.

TRBV5-8	once	TRBD1	TRBJ2-2	CASSHAMTGVSTGELFF	TGTGCCAGCAGCCATGCAATGACAGGGGTGTCCACCGGGGAGCTGTTTTTT
TRBV24-1	.	TRBD2	TRBJ2-5	CAWNGGLAGEETQYF	TGTGCCTGGAACGGGGGACTAGCGGGAGAAGAGACCCAGTACTTC
TRBV5-1	.	TRBD2	TRBJ2-7	CASSPSASGAYEQYF	TGCGCCAGCAGCCCAAGCGCTAGCGGGGCTTACGAGCAGTACTTC
TRBV15	.	TRBD2	TRBJ2-5	CATSRTSGRETQYF	TGTGCCACCAGCAGGACTAGCGGGAGAGAGACCCAGTACTTC
TRBV7-2	.	.	TRBJ2-2	CASSSGFANTGELFF	TGTGCCAGCAGCTCGGGATTCGCGAACACCGGGGAGCTGTTTTTT
TRBV7-9	many	.	TRBJ1-6	CASSLQGSLSPLHF	TGTGCCAGCAGCTTGCAGGGATCTTTGTCACCCCTCCACTTT
TRBV7-8	many	.	TRBJ2-5	CASSHTRGQETQYF	TGTGCCAGCAGCCACACCAGGGGCCAAGAGACCCAGTACTTC
TRBV7-9	.	TRBD1	TRBJ1-1	CASSRLPGTAATEAFF	TGTGCCAGCAGCCGTTTACCCGGGACAGCCGCCACTGAAGCTTTCTTT
TRBV29-1	.	.	TRBJ2-5	CSVERGDVREGETQYF	TGCAGCGTTGAGCGGGGTGATGTGCGGGAAGGAGAGACCCAGTACTTC
TRBV7-8	.	.	TRBJ1-6	CASSQTGGTYNSPLHF	TGTGCCAGCAGCCAAACCGGCGGAACCTATAATTCACCCCTCCACTTT
TRBV5-4	.	TRBD1	TRBJ1-1	CASSLGLGGYTEAFF	TGTGCCAGCAGCTTGGGACTAGGGGGCTACACTGAAGCTTTCTTT
TRBV5-1	.	.	TRBJ1-1	CASSLEGILNTEAFF	TGCGCCAGCAGCTTGGAGGGGATTTTGAACACTGAAGCTTTCTTT
TRBV25-1	once	.	TRBJ2-5	CASSQDPSTAGQETQYF	TGTGCCAGCAGCCAAGACCCCTCGACAGCGGGTCAAGAGACCCAGTACTTC
TRBV19	.	.	TRBJ2-2	CASSIAGHTGELFF	TGTGCCAGTAGTATAGCGGGTCACACCGGGGAGCTGTTTTTT
TRBV5-5	few	.	TRBJ1-5	CASSYDGGNSNQPQHF	TGTGCCAGCAGCTATGACGGGGGGAATAGCAATCAGCCCCAGCATTTT
TRBV15	many	.	TRBJ2-7	CATSSGTGEQYF	TGTGCCACCAGCAGCGGGACGGGCGAGCAGTACTTC
TRBV7-6	few	.	TRBJ2-5	CASSPRVETQYF	TGTGCCAGCAGTCCCAGGGTTGAGACCCAGTACTTC
TRBV29-1	.	.	TRBJ1-5	CSVVTDQHF	TGCAGCGTTGTGACAGACCAGCATTTT
TRBV2	.	.	TRBJ1-2	CASIYGRQDYGYTF	TGTGCCAGCATATATGGACGACAGGACTATGGCTACACCTTC
TRBV9	.	.	TRBJ1-1	CASSFRVGNTEAFF	TGTGCCAGCAGTTTTCGGGTAGGAAACACTGAAGCTTTCTTT
TRBV5-1	.	TRBD1	TRBJ1-2	CASSLGDRASRGYTF	TGCGCCAGCAGCTTGGGGGACAGAGCATCTCGAGGCTACACCTTC
TRBV6-6	.	TRBD1	TRBJ2-2	CASSRTGTGRTGELFF	TGTGCCAGCAGCCGAACCGGGACAGGGCGGACCGGGGAGCTGTTTTTT
TRBV29-1	.	.	TRBJ1-1	CSGAAGTEAFF	TGCAGCGGGGCAGCCGGGACTGAAGCTTTCTTT
TRBV20-1	many	.	TRBJ1-1	CSARATWDAMNTEAFF	TGCAGTGCTAGGGCAACTTGGGACGCCATGAACACTGAAGCTTTCTTT
TRBV7-2	many	.	TRBJ1-3	CASSPRGTGNTIYF	TGTGCCAGCAGCCCTCGGGGGACCGGAAACACCATATATTTT
TRBV7-9	.	TRBD2	TRBJ2-5	CASSPWTSGGTDQETQYF	TGTGCCAGCAGCCCCTGGACTAGCGGGGGGACGGACCAAGAGACCCAGTACTTC
TRBV12-3/TRBV12-4	.	TRBD1	TRBJ1-1	CASSTTWTGATEAFF	TGTGCCAGCAGTACTACCTGGACAGGGGCCACTGAAGCTTTCTTT
TRBV13	many	.	TRBJ2-7	CASSLGGWAREQYF	TGTGCCAGCAGCTTAGGGGGATGGGCTAGGGAGCAGTACTTC
TRBV9	.	TRBD1	TRBJ2-7	CASSPTTGGVYEQYF	TGTGCCAGCAGCCCAACGACAGGGGGTGTTTACGAGCAGTACTTC
TRBV24-1	many	.	TRBJ1-4	CATSEGTGQLFF	TGTGCCACCAGTGAGGGCACAGGGCAACTGTTTTTT
TRBV2	.	TRBD1	TRBJ1-2	CASRDFPGQGATNYGYTF	TGTGCCAGCAGGGATTTTCCGGGACAGGGCGCCACTAACTATGGCTACACCTTC
TRBV29-1	many	TRBD1	TRBJ2-2	CSVGQGWTGELFF	TGCAGCGTTGGACAGGGGTGGACCGGGGAGCTGTTTTTT
TRBV12-3/TRBV12-4	.	TRBD1	TRBJ1-4	CASSDKQGVSEKLFF	TGTGCCAGCAGTGATAAACAGGGGGTTAGTGAAAAACTGTTTTTT
TRBV5-4	.	TRBD2	TRBJ2-7	CASSPRTSGIYEQYF	TGTGCCAGCAGCCCCAGGACTAGCGGGATCTACGAGCAGTACTTC
TRBV7-9	.	.	TRBJ1-2	CASSLISDPYGYTF	TGTGCCAGCAGCTTAATTTCAGACCCCTATGGCTACACCTTC
TRBV2	many	.	TRBJ1-6	CASSARPPYLHF	TGTGCCAGCAGCGCACGCCCCCCGTACCTCCACTTT
TRBV20-1	.	.	TRBJ1-4	CSAPSWEVKGYEKLVF	TGCAGTGCCCCAAGTTGGGAAGTGAAGGGCTACGAAAAACTGGTTTTT
TRBV6-1	few	.	TRBJ1-5	CASSEALLGNQPQHF	TGTGCCAGCAGTGAAGCGCTTCTCGGCAATCAGCCCCAGCATTTT
TRBV7-8	.	TRBD1	TRBJ1-4	CASSSQGLNEKLFF	TGTGCCAGCAGTTCACAGGGGTTAAATGAAAAACTGTTTTTT
TRBV29-1	.	.	TRBJ1-2	CSVYGGAGYTF	TGCAGCGTCTATGGGGGGGCTGGCTACACCTTC
TRBV19	.	.	TRBJ1-2	CASSINQNYGYTF	TGTGCCAGTAGTATCAACCAAAACTATGGCTACACCTTC
TRBV5-6	.	.	TRBJ2-7	CASSRKQGLSYEQYF	TGTGCCAGCAGCAGGAAACAGGGATTAAGCTACGAGCAGTACTTC
TRBV2	.	.	TRBJ1-1	CASSYLAGRTAAEAFF	TGTGCCAGCAGTTACCTTGCAGGGCGTACTGCGGCTGAAGCTTTCTTT
TRBV27	few	.	TRBJ2-5	CASSPDTRVETQYF	TGTGCCAGCAGTCCTGACACCCGAGTAGAGACCCAGTACTTC
TRBV28	.	.	TRBJ1-2	CASSLGGEDYGYTF	TGTGCCAGCAGTTTAGGGGGCGAGGACTATGGCTACACCTTC
TRBV7-4	many	.	TRBJ1-5	CASSFGGENQPQHF	TGCGCCAGCAGCTTTGGTGGAGAGAATCAGCCCCAGCATTTT
TRBV12-3/TRBV12-4	many	.	TRBJ1-5	CASSQGFGQPQHF	TGTGCCAGCAGTCAGGGATTCGGACAGCCCCAGCATTTT
TRBV19	.	.	TRBJ1-5	CASSWGSNRPQHF	TGTGCCAGTAGTTGGGGTAGCAATCGGCCCCAGCATTTT
TRBV19	once	TRBD1	TRBJ1-4	CASGLTTGGTGATNEKLFF	TGTGCCAGTGGGCTTACGACAGGGGGGACCGGTGCAACTAATGAAAAACTGTTTTTT
TRBV19	.	.	TRBJ1-5	CASSPPGRFRSQHF	TGTGCCAGTAGTCCCCCCGGGAGGTTCCGGTCCCAGCATTTT
TRBV10-3	.	.	TRBJ1-2	CASSEQRYGYTF	TGTGCCAGCAGTGAACAGCGCTATGGCTACACCTTC
TRBV5-1	.	.	TRBJ1-1	CASSLFTSWDNTEAFF	TGCGCCAGCAGCTTGTTCACGTCCTGGGATAACACTGAAGCTTTCTTT